Following are 12 T cell receptor beta chains from one sample sequenced in a study of blood T cell repertoires in COVID-19. Measured with immunoSEQ multiplex PCR; TCRdb has only the in-frame clones, and not every one. The table records approximately 250,000 clones, 80% to 90% of them present only once. Source material: peripheral blood. The source is a man aged 40-49 years with acute or convalescent COVID-19.

This clone was counted a single time. The chain links TRBV2 to TRBJ1-4; a weak D match, TRBD1 (5 bases). Germline V CDR1 and CDR2: SNHLY, FYNNEI. This CDR3 has 15 residues. V was cut by 6 bases and J by 5 bases, with 16 bases left in between. CDR3 sequence reads: CASRTREGINEKLFF. CDR3 DNA: TGTGCCAGCAGGACCCGGGAGGGGATAAATGAAAAACTGTTTTTT.

The chain uses TRBV6-6 and TRBJ1-4; 8 nucleotides line up with TRBD1. Trimming at V came to 1 base and at J to 5 bases, leaving 6 bases not matched to a gene. The CDR3 runs 16 residues. In germline, CDR1 is MNHNY, CDR2 SVGAGI (reference sequence). CDR3 in amino acids: CASSYFPGQVNEKLFF. CDR3 in DNA: TGTGCCAGCAGTTACTTCCCGGGACAGGTCAATGAAAAACTGTTTTTT.

The chain links TRBV9 to TRBJ1-1; TRBD1 is a possible D gene (5 bases). Germline CDR1 and CDR2: SGDLS and YYNGEE. The CDR3 is 15 residues long. The V gene lost 0 bases and the J gene lost 4 bases, with 13 bases spanning the gap. The CDR3 loop is CASSVASGMGTEAFF. The CDR3 coding sequence is TGTGCCAGCAGCGTAGCTTCAGGGATGGGCACTGAAGCTTTCTTT.

The genes are TRBV19 and TRBJ1-4, with 8 bases that match TRBD1. The CDR3 totals 18 residues. Germline values: CDR1 LNHDA, CDR2 SQIVND (reference sequence). The junction had 10 bases not matched to a gene; V was cut back by 4 bases and J by 0 bases. The CDR3 region has the DNA TGTGCCAGTAGTAACCTTGGACAGGGTGCCGCAACTAATGAAAAACTGTTTTTT. The encoded protein is CASSNLGQGAATNEKLFF. Full variable domain (rest looked up from reference TRBV19 and TRBJ1-4): DGGITQSPKYLFRKEGQNVTLSCEQNLNHDAMYWYRQDPGQGLRLIYYSQIVNDFQKGDIAEGYSVSREKKESFPLTVTSAQKNPTAFYLCASSNLGQGAATNEKLFFGSGTQLSVL.

This chain joins TRBV5-6 and TRBJ2-1; the match to TRBD2 covers 11 bases. Germline V gene lookup returns CDR1 SGHDT and CDR2 YYEEEE. V was clipped by 5 bases and J by 8 bases; unmatched bases: 6. The CDR3 loop spans 14 amino acids. The CDR3 here is CASRLAGGPDEQFF. The CDR3, as DNA: TGTGCCAGCAGATTAGCGGGGGGGCCCGATGAGCAGTTCTTC. The full variable domain, in which reference TRBV5-6 and TRBJ2-1 provide the parts outside the CDR3, is DAGVTQSPTHLIKTRGQQVTLRCSPKSGHDTVSWYQQALGQGPQFIFQYYEEEERQRGNFPDRFSGHQFPNYSSELNVNALLLGDSALYLCASRLAGGPDEQFFGPGTRLTVL.

This chain links TRBV2 with TRBJ1-2, with D possibly TRBD1 on 5 matching bases. In germline, CDR1 is SNHLY, CDR2 FYNNEI. The CDR3 runs to 14 residues. Trimming stripped 2 bases from V and 1 base from J, with 8 bases between. DNA for the CDR3: TGTGCCAGCAGTGAACAGGGTGTTAACTATGGCTACACCTTC. As protein: CASSEQGVNYGYTF.

The CDR3 loop reads CASSLGHPQETQYF. The CDR3 DNA is TGTGCCAGCAGCCTCGGACACCCCCAAGAGACCCAGTACTTC. This sequence joins TRBV5-4 and TRBJ2-5, with a possible D match to TRBD1 (5 bases). V was pared by 4 bases and J by 1 base, with 11 bases between. The CDR3 totals 14 residues. Germline loops: CDR1 SGHNT, CDR2 YYREEE (reference sequence). The full variable domain, rest sourced from reference TRBV5-4 and TRBJ2-5, is ETGVTQSPTHLIKTRGQQVTLRCSSQSGHNTVSWYQQALGQGPQFIFQYYREEENGRGNFPPRFSGLQFPNYSSELNVNALELDDSALYLCASSLGHPQETQYFGPGTRLLVL.

The V call is TRBV9, the J call TRBJ2-2; 16 bases are shared with TRBD2. There are 18 residues in the CDR3. The germline CDR1 and CDR2 sequences are SGDLS and YYNGEE. Trimming took 10 bases from V and 5 from J; bases not matched to a gene: 14. This CDR3 reads CAPRGGTSGGEITGELFF. The CDR3 nucleotides are TGTGCCCCCCGCGGGGGGACTAGCGGGGGGGAGATTACCGGGGAGCTGTTTTTT. Drawing the rest from reference TRBV9 and TRBJ2-2, the complete variable domain is DSGVTQTPKHLITATGQRVTLRCSPRSGDLSVYWYQQSLDQGLQFLIQYYNGEERAKGNILERFSAQQFPDLHSELNLSSLELGDSALYFCAPRGGTSGGEITGELFFGEGSRLTVL.

The genes are TRBV5-1 and TRBJ2-5, with D perhaps matching TRBD1 (5 bases). The V gene's germline CDR1 is SGHRS and CDR2 YFSETQ. Trimming took 0 bases from V and 2 from J, leaving 11 bases between them. The CDR3 is 15 amino acids. The CDR3 region is CASSLVSRQQETQYF. CDR3 nucleotides: TGCGCCAGCAGCTTGGTTTCACGACAGCAAGAGACCCAGTACTTC.

This sequence joins TRBV18 and TRBJ1-2; 8 bases are shared with TRBD1. Germline V CDR1 and CDR2: KGHSH, LQKENI. J lost 6 bases, V lost 6 bases, and 9 bases had no gene match. The CDR3 covers 14 residues. Written as DNA, the CDR3 is TGTGCCAGCTCCCCCCAGACAGGGGAACATGGCTACACCTTC. The encoded protein is CASSPQTGEHGYTF.

The chain uses TRBV14 and TRBJ1-2, with TRBD1 identical over 7 bases. CDR1 is SGHDN and CDR2 is FVKESK in the germline V gene. The CDR3 consists of 15 residues. The ends lost 3 bases at V and 5 bases at J; junction bases unmatched: 9. CDR3 sequence: CASSHLTGQFYGYTF. CDR3 bases: TGTGCCAGCAGCCATCTCACGGGACAGTTTTATGGCTACACCTTC.

J is TRBJ1-5 and V is TRBV9; D may be TRBD1 (6 bases). CDR1 is SGDLS, CDR2 YYNGEE, per germline. Trimming stripped 3 bases from V and 4 bases from J, with 14 bases between. The CDR3 has 15 residues. CDR3 coding DNA: TGTGCCAGCAGCGCCTCTGGACAGTTAAATCAGCCCCAGCATTTT. The encoded protein is CASSASGQLNQPQHF.